This entry is about one T cell receptor beta chain. Its antigen is undetermined. The data belong to a study of T cell responses to AZD1222 COVID-19 vaccine. Overall study results and limits: Only five or six individuals given AZD1222 were seropositive at baseline. Dominant CD4 TCR responses targeted spike regions 160-218 and 743-854. Repertoires were obtained only post-peak T cell response.

The table came from immunoSEQ multiplex PCR; TCRdb's copy has only in-frame clones and leaves some out. The table shows over 120,000 clones, with 85% to 95% occurring only once. Germline V gene data show CDR1 as ENHRY and CDR2 as SYGVKD. Between the trimmed V and J ends, which lost 2 bases and 0 bases, there was a span of 9 bases. The CDR3 runs 15 residues. This material consisted of peripheral blood, taken on day 0 of AZD1222 vaccination. The origin of this receptor is an adult in good health. The chain combines TRBV10-3 with TRBJ2-3; D remains ambiguous. CDR3 DNA sequence: TGTGCCATCAGTGAGGGCGGTTTTAGCACAGATACGCAGTATTTT. It yields the protein CAISEGGFSTDTQYF.